These 9 T cell receptor beta chains originate from one sample sequenced in a study of control samples from healthy donors and cancer patients. TCRdb's table, derived via immunoSEQ multiplex PCR, lists solely in-frame clones and lacks some. Among roughly 90,000 clones listed, about four fifths were seen once. Sequenced: blood. Receptor source: a woman aged 60 to 75 in good health.

This rearrangement joins TRBV5-5 to TRBJ2-1; 7 bases line up with TRBD2. CDR1 is SGHKS, CDR2 YYEKEE, per germline (reference sequence). The CDR3 loop spans 17 amino acids. J was trimmed by 4 bases and V by 0 bases; bases with no gene match: 10. CDR3 amino acids: CASSLDSLLALYNEQFF. Written as DNA, the CDR3 is TGTGCCAGCAGCTTGGATAGCTTACTAGCGCTTTACAATGAGCAGTTCTTC.

The chain recombines TRBV5-1 with TRBJ2-1; D possibly matches TRBD1 or TRBD2 (5 bases each). This CDR3 is 18 amino acids long. Germline V gene data show CDR1 as SGHRS and CDR2 as YFSETQ. V was pared by 5 bases and J by 4 bases, with 25 bases between. The CDR3 loop reads CASSQPLGISGGYNEQFF. CDR3 DNA: TGCGCCAGCAGTCAACCCTTGGGAATAAGTGGGGGTTACAATGAGCAGTTCTTC.

This chain connects TRBV9 to TRBJ1-6; 7 positions agree with TRBD1. CDR1 and CDR2 (germline): SGDLS, YYNGEE. The CDR3 consists of 15 residues. V shed 0 bases and J 6 bases; nucleotides not matched to a gene: 3. The CDR3 DNA follows: TGTGCCAGCAGCGTAGTGGCAGGGGGTAATTCACCCCTCCACTTT. Its protein product is CASSVVAGGNSPLHF.

The J gene is TRBJ1-6, the V gene TRBV7-6; possibly TRBD1 for D (6 bases). Germline V gene lookup returns CDR1 SGHVS and CDR2 FNYEAQ. CDR3 length equals 15 residues. Trimming took 4 bases from V and 4 from J, leaving 11 bases between them. In DNA, the CDR3 is TGTGCCAGCAGCTCGACAGGAGGGTATAATTCACCCCTCCACTTT. It encodes CASSSTGGYNSPLHF. The variable domain in full, with the rest retrieved from reference TRBV7-6 and TRBJ1-6, is GAGVSQSPRYKVTKRGQDVALRCDPISGHVSLYWYRQALGQGPEFLTYFNYEAQQDKSGLPNDRFSAERPEGSISTLTIQRTEQRDSAMYRCASSSTGGYNSPLHFGNGTRLTVT.

V usage is TRBV14 and J usage is TRBJ1-2, with a tentative D call TRBD1 (5 bases). Germline V CDR1 and CDR2: SGHDN, FVKESK. V was shortened by 0 bases and J by 6 bases, with 11 bases between the two germline ends. CDR3 size: 14 residues. The CDR3 here is CASSQERGVNGYTF. CDR3 coding DNA: TGTGCCAGCAGCCAAGAACGAGGGGTCAATGGCTACACCTTC. Using reference TRBV14 and TRBJ1-2 for the parts outside the CDR3, the full variable domain is EAGVTQFPSHSVIEKGQTVTLRCDPISGHDNLYWYRRVMGKEIKFLLHFVKESKQDESGMPNNRFLAERTGGTYSTLKVQPAELEDSGVYFCASSQERGVNGYTFGSGTRLTVV.

This rearrangement joins TRBV19 to TRBJ1-3, with TRBD1 identical over 9 bases. The CDR3 totals 15 residues. Per the germline V gene, CDR1 is LNHDA and CDR2 is SQIVND (reference sequence). After removal of 6 bases from V and 4 bases from J, the junction contained 7 bases not matched to a gene. The CDR3 loop is CASRVGQGSGNTIYF. In nucleotides, the CDR3 is TGTGCCAGTAGAGTTGGACAGGGGTCAGGAAACACCATATATTTT.

The chain employs TRBV10-3 and TRBJ1-2; no definite D call. Trimming took 2 bases from V and 3 from J, leaving 4 bases between them. The CDR3 has 12 residues. Per the germline V gene, CDR1 is ENHRY and CDR2 is SYGVKD. CDR3 sequence reads: CAISEGYYGYTF. CDR3 bases: TGTGCCATCAGTGAGGGGTACTATGGCTACACCTTC.

CDR3 sequence: CASSMVGAGYTF. Written as DNA, the CDR3 is TGTGCCAGTAGTATGGTGGGTGCCGGCTACACCTTC. The chain employs TRBV19 and TRBJ1-2; no clear D gene. Per the germline V gene, CDR1 is LNHDA and CDR2 is SQIVND (reference sequence). Between the trimmed V and J ends, which lost 3 bases and 8 bases, there was a span of 10 bases. This CDR3 region has 12 residues.

V and J are TRBV6-5 and TRBJ2-7, with 11 nucleotides matching TRBD1. This CDR3 is 13 amino acids long. The V and J ends lost 8 bases and 7 bases, in that order; junction bases with no gene match: 7. Germline V gene lookup returns CDR1 MNHEY and CDR2 SVGAGI. CDR3 nucleotides: TGTGCCAGCCTTAGGGACAGGGGGAATGAGCAGTACTTC. It is translated as CASLRDRGNEQYF.